The clone carrying this T cell receptor (beta chain) appeared a single time. The antigen remains undetermined. A junction end diverges from the germline sequence, so it may reflect a read error. The data derive from a study of prognosis after radiotherapy for stage I lung cancer. Study-level results: Between patients with and without metastases, TRBV and TRBJ gene usage reportedly differed.

Genomic DNA was the source, and TCR beta CDR3 was amplified from it by two-round multiplex PCR. Primers specific to each TRBV and TRBJ gene drove first-round PCR. TCRdb re-analysed the multiplex PCR reads in MiXCR, keeping a single row per CDR3 protein. Among 14,000 or so distinct CDR3 sequences listed, 50% were seen once. The CDR3 extends over 15 amino acids. Per germline, CDR1 MRHNA and CDR2 SNTAGT. The V call is TRBV6-4, the J call TRBJ2-7; a possible D gene is TRBD1 (5 bases). The sequenced sample was PBMCs, obtained before or after stereotactic body radiation therapy (not recorded which). This clonotype was obtained from a donor over 45 with non-small cell lung cancer. The CDR3 reads CASSEYWTPSYDQYF. DNA for the CDR3: TGTGCCAGCAGTGAATACTGGACACCGTCCTACGATCAGTACTTC.